Listed below are T cell receptor beta chains from one sample, sequenced in a study of monozygotic twins with cystic fibrosis. Sequenced by immunoSEQ multiplex PCR; TCRdb stores in-frame clones only, minus some. The table includes tens of thousands of clones, 70% to 90% detected once. The sample taken for sequencing was blood. The receptor set was obtained from a girl under 10 years old with cystic fibrosis. Both conserved end residues are part of each CDR3. The D gene is left open where the match is weak. Expanded clones get a size class; other rows say once, few or many, or leave the size out.

J,D,V,size,DNA,CDR3
TRBJ2-3,-,TRBV28,-,TGTGCCAGCAGTTTAGGGGAACTGACGGGAGATACGCAGTATTTT,CASSLGELTGDTQYF
TRBJ2-1,TRBD2,TRBV7-9,-,TGTGCCAGCAGCTTCGGACTAGCAGGTAATAAGAATGAGCAGTTCTTC,CASSFGLAGNKNEQFF
TRBJ1-3,TRBD1,TRBV5-5,few,TGTGCCAGCAGCTTGGCCCCAGGGGGCAGTGGAAACACCATATATTTT,CASSLAPGGSGNTIYF
TRBJ2-1,TRBD2,TRBV29-1,-,TGCAGCGGGGAGGGCGACTACAATGAGCAGTTCTTC,CSGEGDYNEQFF
TRBJ1-6,-,TRBV6-1,-,TGTGCCAGCAGTGACAGGGTAACCTATAATTCACCCCTCCACTTT,CASSDRVTYNSPLHF
TRBJ2-4,TRBD2,TRBV7-8,-,TGTGCCAGCAGTTCTAGCGGGAGCTGGGTTGCCAAAAACATTCAGTACTTC,CASSSSGSWVAKNIQYF
TRBJ2-3,-,TRBV6-5,-,TGTGCCAGCAGTAGGGGGGGGCGAGCGACAGATACGCAGTATTTT,CASSRGGRATDTQYF
TRBJ1-5,-,TRBV4-1,-,TGCGCCAGCAGCCCGGAAGACGCCCAAGGACAGCCCCAGCATTTT,CASSPEDAQGQPQHF
TRBJ2-1,-,TRBV29-1,-,TGCAGCGTTCGGCGGGCCGGGACCTACAATGAGCAGTTCTTC,CSVRRAGTYNEQFF
TRBJ1-6,TRBD1,TRBV5-6,few,TGTGCCAGCAGCCCTAGGGACAGGGGCAATTCACCCCTCCACTTT,CASSPRDRGNSPLHF
TRBJ2-3,TRBD2,TRBV7-2,once,TGTGCCAGCAGCTTAGGACTAGCGGGGGGCACAGATACGCAGTATTTT,CASSLGLAGGTDTQYF
TRBJ1-4,TRBD1,TRBV7-9,-,TGTGCCAGCAGCTTAGCACTGACGGCAGGGGGTGAAAAACTGTTTTTT,CASSLALTAGGEKLFF
TRBJ2-7,TRBD2,TRBV10-3,-,TGTGCCACAGGCCCCTCTAGCGGCGCCTACGAGCAGTACTTC,CATGPSSGAYEQYF
TRBJ1-2,-,TRBV7-2,once,TGTGCCAGCAGCTTAGAGGCAGTCTATGGCTACACCTTC,CASSLEAVYGYTF
TRBJ1-2,TRBD1,TRBV5-1,-,TGCGCCAGCAGCCTGGGACAGGGAAGTCCCTCTTGGGGCTACACCTTC,CASSLGQGSPSWGYTF
TRBJ1-5,-,TRBV5-6,-,TGTGCCAGCAGCTCCTTACAGGGTAGCAGCAATCAGCCCCAGCATTTT,CASSSLQGSSNQPQHF
TRBJ1-1,-,TRBV11-2,-,TGTGCCAGCAGCTTAGAAGCAGGGTCGACACCTGAAGCTTTCTTT,CASSLEAGSTPEAFF
TRBJ2-7,-,TRBV30,-,TGTGCCTGGGCCAACGGCGGGACTTCCTACGAGCAGTACTTC,CAWANGGTSYEQYF
TRBJ2-1,TRBD1,TRBV25-1,-,TGTGCCAGCAGTGATCCGGGACAGGTTTTCGATGAGCAGTTCTTC,CASSDPGQVFDEQFF
TRBJ1-1,-,TRBV28,-,TGTGCCAGCAGTTTATCTACAGGGAACACTGAAGCTTTCTTT,CASSLSTGNTEAFF
TRBJ1-4,-,TRBV7-9,-,TGTGCCAGCAGCCCAATAGGTGAAAAACTGTTTTTT,CASSPIGEKLFF
TRBJ1-2,TRBD1,TRBV4-1,few,TGCGCCAGCAGCTCGCCACCCTCGGGACAGGGGCCCTGGGGCTACACCTTC,CASSSPPSGQGPWGYTF
TRBJ2-7,TRBD2,TRBV15,-,TGTGCCACCAGCAGAGGATCCGGGACTAGCGGCTACGAGCAGTACTTC,CATSRGSGTSGYEQYF
TRBJ2-7,-,TRBV7-3,-,TGTGCCAGCAGCTCGCCCCTTAGCAGGTACTACGAGCAGTACTTC,CASSSPLSRYYEQYF
TRBJ2-7,TRBD1,TRBV7-2,-,TGTGCCAGCAGCCCCAATGATGGACAGGGAATGGGCGAGCAGTACTTC,CASSPNDGQGMGEQYF
TRBJ2-3,-,TRBV10-3,once,TGTGCCATCAGTGAGTCGGTGGGAGATACGCAGTATTTT,CAISESVGDTQYF
TRBJ2-7,-,TRBV6-1,-,TGTGCCAGCAGTGAATATTACCGGAGCGGTTTCTACGAGCAGTACTTC,CASSEYYRSGFYEQYF
TRBJ2-1,-,TRBV5-8,-,TGTGCCAGCAGCTCTAGAGTGGGGTCGGTTAATGAGCAGTTCTTC,CASSSRVGSVNEQFF